This T cell receptor beta chain was documented in a study of cytomegalovirus exposure and HLA in healthy donors. PCR employed 60 Vbeta and 13 Jbeta primers. The repertoire was sequenced with immunoSEQ multiplex PCR; TCRdb's copy has only in-frame clones and lacks some. The sample consists of approximately 100,000 clones, more than 65% of them appearing once. Germline V gene data show CDR1 as MNHNY and CDR2 as SVGAGI (reference sequence). The V and J ends lost 5 bases and 6 bases, in that order; junction bases with no gene match: 6. This CDR3 has 13 amino acids. Sequenced material: PBMCs. The receptor was isolated from a boy aged 5-17 years in good health and CMV-seronegative. This chain joins TRBV6-6 and TRBJ1-1; 7 nucleotides align to TRBD1. The CDR3 DNA reads TGTGCCAGCAGTAGACAGGGTATTTCTGAAGCTTTCTTT. Protein product: CASSRQGISEAFF.